A single sample is the source of the 10 T cell receptor beta chains below, sequenced in a study of cytomegalovirus exposure and HLA in healthy donors. 60 Vbeta and 13 Jbeta primers were used in PCR. Using immunoSEQ multiplex PCR, the repertoire was profiled, and TCRdb retains in-frame clones only, with some absent. Altogether 140,000 or so clones are present, roughly 77% being singletons, with the ten largest covering 1.5% to 2%. The sequenced sample was PBMCs. The receptors here all came from a woman in her 30s in good health and CMV-seronegative.

The V and J genes are TRBV7-2 and TRBJ2-5, with unresolved D. V lost 2 bases and J lost 3, with 10 bases in between. Germline loops: CDR1 SGHTA, CDR2 FQGNSA. This CDR3 contains 14 residues. CDR3 sequence reads: CASSLNVRKETQYF. The CDR3 DNA follows: TGTGCCAGCAGCTTAAACGTTAGAAAAGAGACCCAGTACTTC.

This clone has ten or more counts. The CDR3 DNA is TGTGCCAGCAGCTTGGTATCTAGCGGGGGGGTTTACAATGAGCAGTTCTTC. This encodes CASSLVSSGGVYNEQFF. The chain joins TRBV5-4 to TRBJ2-1; 12 bases align to TRBD2. V trimming: 0 bases; J trimming: 4 bases; junction bases outside the gene matches: 5. The CDR3 has 17 residues. Germline CDR1 is SGHNT and CDR2 is YYREEE (reference sequence).

The chain employs TRBV7-8 and TRBJ2-1; TRBD2 agrees at 7 bases. V was clipped by 4 bases and J by 7 bases; unmatched bases: 13. Germline V lookup: CDR1 SGHVS, CDR2 FQNEAQ. This CDR3 spans 16 amino acids. The CDR3 bases are TGTGCCAGCAGCTCCCACCGGGCCTCAGCGGGGAATGAGCAGTTCTTC. It encodes CASSSHRASAGNEQFF.

The chain joins TRBV6-6 to TRBJ1-2; D uncertain. V was clipped by 5 bases and J by 8 bases, with 15 bases between them. The CDR3 loop spans 13 amino acids. Germline V gene sequence: CDR1 MNHNY, CDR2 SVGAGI (reference sequence). The DNA of the CDR3 is TGTGCCAGCAGTACCTCCGGGGTGCGGGGCTACACCTTC. Its translation is CASSTSGVRGYTF.

The chain recombines TRBV18 with TRBJ2-1; 7 bases are a match to TRBD1. Germline CDR1 reads KGHSH; CDR2 reads LQKENI. Trimming took 6 bases from V and 7 from J; bases not matched to a gene: 3. CDR3 length equals 12 residues. CDR3 sequence: CASSLQGNEQFF. The CDR3 DNA reads as TGTGCCAGCTCGTTACAGGGGAATGAGCAGTTCTTC.

The chain uses TRBV19 and TRBJ1-3; unclear D gene. This CDR3 contains 12 residues. V lost 6 bases and J lost 2, with 5 bases in between. Germline CDR1 and CDR2: LNHDA and SQIVND (reference sequence). CDR3 sequence: CASSPPGNTIYF. Written as DNA, the CDR3 is TGTGCCAGTAGCCCTCCTGGAAACACCATATATTTT.

CDR3 nucleotide sequence: TGTGCCAGTAGTCTGACAGGGGATTTTAGCAATCAGCCCCAGCATTTT. It codes for CASSLTGDFSNQPQHF. V usage is TRBV19 and J usage is TRBJ1-5; 8 nucleotides agree with TRBD1. Trimming at V came to 5 bases and at J to 0 bases, leaving 6 bases not matched to a gene. Germline CDR1 is LNHDA and CDR2 is SQIVND (reference sequence). CDR3 length equals 16 residues.

The rearrangement uses TRBV5-1 and TRBJ2-7; maybe TRBD1 (6 bases). This CDR3 is 14 amino acids long. V lost 2 bases, J lost 3 bases, and 12 bases lay in between. Looked up from germline, CDR1 is SGHRS and CDR2 is YFSETQ. The CDR3 sequence: CASSLGQRDYEQYF. CDR3 DNA sequence: TGCGCCAGCAGCTTAGGACAGCGTGACTACGAGCAGTACTTC.

This chain joins TRBV19 and TRBJ1-2; possibly TRBD1 for D (5 bases). Trimming cost V 3 bases and J 2 bases, with 13 bases left between them. Germline-derived CDR1 and CDR2 are LNHDA and SQIVND (reference sequence). The CDR3 consists of 15 residues. This CDR3 reads CASSMLGGSNYGYTF. CDR3 nucleotides: TGTGCCAGTAGTATGTTGGGGGGTTCAAACTATGGCTACACCTTC.

The chain is built from TRBV7-9 and TRBJ2-3; a possible D gene is TRBD1 (5 bases). The germline CDR1 and CDR2 sequences are SEHNR and FQNEAQ (reference sequence). This CDR3 is 14 amino acids long. The V end lost 5 bases, the J end lost 1 base, and 10 bases lay between the germline ends. The CDR3 reads CASSPEGGTDTQYF. The CDR3 DNA follows: TGTGCCAGCAGCCCGGAAGGGGGCACAGATACGCAGTATTTT.